A few counts support the clone carrying this TCR beta chain. Its matching antigen is unknown. The sample belongs to a study of early T cells in non-severe SARS-CoV-2 infection. Using its own MiXCR run on the 5' RACE reads, TCRdb lists one record per CDR3 protein. This sample has 85,000 to 100,000 distinct CDR3 sequences; 13% occur once, and the top ten carry about 2%. Regarding the study as a whole: There was a bias toward anti-spike CD8 responses in VDJdb matching, which missed private and CD4 specificities.

Germline CDR1 reads SGHKS; CDR2 reads YYEKEE (reference sequence). V dropped 2 bases and J dropped 8 bases, with 14 bases sitting between them. This CDR3 has 14 residues. The clonotype originates from an adult who was a healthcare worker with PCR-confirmed SARS-CoV-2 infection or an uninfected control (not recorded which). Sequencing was performed on whole blood. The V call is TRBV5-5, the J call TRBJ2-4, with D unresolved. The chain's CDR3 is CASSLGFQRDIQYF. As DNA, the CDR3 is TGTGCCAGCAGCTTAGGGTTTCAACGGGACATTCAGTACTTC.